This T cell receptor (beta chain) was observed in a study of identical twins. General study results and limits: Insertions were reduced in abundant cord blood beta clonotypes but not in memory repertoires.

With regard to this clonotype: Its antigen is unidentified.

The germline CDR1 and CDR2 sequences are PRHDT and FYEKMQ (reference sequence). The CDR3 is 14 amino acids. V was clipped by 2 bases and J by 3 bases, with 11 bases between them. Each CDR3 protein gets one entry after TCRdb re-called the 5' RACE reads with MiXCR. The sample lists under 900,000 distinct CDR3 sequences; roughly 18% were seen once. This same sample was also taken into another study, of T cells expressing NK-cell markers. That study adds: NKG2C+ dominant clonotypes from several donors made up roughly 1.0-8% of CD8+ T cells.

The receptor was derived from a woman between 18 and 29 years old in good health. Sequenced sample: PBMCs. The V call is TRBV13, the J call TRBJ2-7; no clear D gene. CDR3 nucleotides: TGTGCCAGCAGCTTAAGACCCCTAGGCTACGAGCAGTACTTC. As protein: CASSLRPLGYEQYF.